The rows below give T cell receptor beta chains drawn from one sample of a study of response to subunit inactivated influenza vaccine. TCRdb used MiXCR to reprocess the RT-PCR reads, holding one entry per CDR3 protein. The sample has under 200,000 distinct CDR3 sequences; about a tenth are singletons. The material sequenced was non-naive T cells sorted from PBMCs, taken 35 to 45 days after vaccination. Receptors were obtained from a man aged 50-59 years who received an inactivated influenza vaccine. The CDR3 runs from the conserved cysteine through the conserved F or W. Expanded clones get a size class; other rows say once, few or many, or leave the size out.

clone_size v_call cdr3_aa
NA TRBV10-2 CASTRSGGYYNEQFF
NA TRBV27 CASWGAYEQYF
few TRBV15 CAYRAGHDGYEQYF
NA TRBV11-1 CASSPYRSVNTGELFF
NA TRBV12-3/TRBV12-4 CASSSPQGTQYF
few TRBV12-3/TRBV12-4 CASSLALRGSYGYTF
NA TRBV6-1 CASSKDRLGEQYF
many TRBV29-1 CSVVKAAHSYEQYF
few TRBV5-4 CASSLVRGPTGELFF
many TRBV5-5 CASSLVATGTLYEQYF
many TRBV5-1 CASSLAERVDTQYF
NA TRBV30 CAWMGPLGMLNF
few TRBV20-1 CSASFQRVEQYF
NA TRBV5-6 CASRGLTSGAYNEQFF
few TRBV27 CASSLSAPRLAGDEQFF
NA TRBV7-8 CASSSYRDKGYEQYF
few TRBV28 CASALSGANVLTF
many TRBV20-1 CSARDNTNEAFF
NA TRBV5-1 CASSLDRGDTDTQYF
few TRBV2 CASSKGGTATEQYF
NA TRBV30 CAWSVRKGAWRAFF
NA TRBV12-3/TRBV12-4 CANSFAVQETQYF
many TRBV7-8 CASSLEPGRSYEQYF
NA TRBV27 CASSKLNPNTEAFF
NA TRBV5-1 CASSLGSLAGEGVIQYF
few TRBV5-1 CASSVGTGGEKLFF
many TRBV27 CASSSPYLAGRDTQYF
once TRBV6-5 CASSSGTDYEQYF
NA TRBV5-4 CASSPSGTRTYEQYF
NA TRBV7-3 CASSSGGQDEQFF
many TRBV11-2 CASSLQSNTIYF
NA TRBV7-9 CASSGTGAQHTGELFF